This TCR beta chain was recorded in a study of a mutant IDH1 vaccine in newly diagnosed glioma. In the study overall: A roughly 62% male, approximately 38% female split and a mean age of 40.4 years characterized treated patients. The timing of visit V12 was week 35, and that of visit V13 was week 47. Study-wide results and limits: Immune responses induced by the vaccine were seen in 93.3% of patients, spanning multiple MHC alleles.

Here immunoSEQ multiplex PCR was the method, and the copy in TCRdb shows in-frame clones only, minus some. Among about 60,000 clones listed, about four fifths were seen once. Described time point: week 35, safety follow-up. In every dose of vaccine, 300 ug of mutant IDH1 20-mer peptide was given alongside topical imiquimod. Comment on this clone: No antigen is known for it.

The germline V gene encodes CDR1 SGHDT and CDR2 YYEEEE. This CDR3 has 15 residues. V lost 2 bases and J lost 4, with 16 bases in between. Source: PBMCs, taken from a glioma patient whose treatment included an IDH1 peptide vaccine. This chain uses TRBV5-6 with TRBJ2-7; D is undetermined. This receptor was identified in a man in his forties or fifties with glioma. The CDR3 spells CASSFQARNLYEQYF. CDR3 DNA: TGTGCCAGCAGCTTCCAGGCCCGAAACTTATACGAGCAGTACTTC.